Below are 19 T cell receptor beta chains sequenced from a single sample in a study of graft-versus-host responses after intestinal transplantation (dated by TCRdb to 2020 to 2022). Library creation used the immunoSEQ multiplex PCR assay. In its TCRdb copy, this immuneACCESS table keeps in-frame sequences only and misses some clones. Where compared with another copy, unresolved V genes explain less than half of these, and the others have no known cause. In this sample the table shows approximately 1,200 clones, 83% of which occur a single time. The biggest ten clones account for 8% to 9.5% of the sample. Sequenced material: PBMCs, taken 7 days after intestinal transplantation. The receptors here all came from a human patient who received an intestinal transplant, so some T cells may come from the graft donor.

The rearrangement links TRBV5-1 to TRBJ1-4, with 9 positions matching TRBD1. V dropped 3 bases and J dropped 5; count of bases not matched to a gene: 5. CDR3 length equals 15 residues. CDR1 is SGHRS and CDR2 is YFSETQ in the germline V gene. CDR3 region: CASSSLTGGNEKLFF. CDR3 sequence (DNA): TGCGCCAGCAGCTCGTTGACAGGGGGGAATGAAAAACTGTTTTTT.

V gene TRBV5-1 combines with J gene TRBJ2-4, with 8 bases matching TRBD1. From germline, CDR1 is SGHRS and CDR2 YFSETQ. With V trimmed by 4 bases and J by 6 bases, 6 bases remained unmatched. The CDR3 runs to 14 residues. CDR3 region: CASSAGQGLNIQYF. CDR3 nucleotides: TGCGCCAGCAGCGCTGGACAGGGCCTAAACATTCAGTACTTC. Together with reference TRBV5-1 and TRBJ2-4, the CDR3 gives the full variable domain: KAGVTQTPRYLIKTRGQQVTLSCSPISGHRSVSWYQQTPGQGLQFLFEYFSETQRNKGNFPGRFSGRQFSNSRSEMNVSTLELGDSALYLCASSAGQGLNIQYFGAGTRLSVL.

The chain joins TRBV6-6 to TRBJ2-5; possibly TRBD2 for D (6 bases). V lost 2 bases and J 4 bases, leaving 14 bases between the germline ends. The CDR3 covers 15 residues. CDR1 and CDR2 from the germline V gene are MNHNY and SVGAGI (reference sequence). CDR3 region: CASSYGGGVGETQYF. Here the CDR3 DNA reads TGTGCCAGCAGTTACGGTGGAGGGGTCGGAGAGACCCAGTACTTC.

This rearrangement joins TRBV7-6 to TRBJ2-3, with TRBD1 matching over 10 bases. This CDR3 region has 16 residues. V dropped 2 bases and J dropped 6; count of bases not matched to a gene: 8. CDR1 is SGHVS, CDR2 FNYEAQ, per germline. Here the CDR3 reads CASSLFTGTGVDTQYF. CDR3 DNA sequence: TGTGCCAGCAGCTTATTCACCGGGACAGGGGTGGATACGCAGTATTTT.

The V and J genes are TRBV21-1 and TRBJ2-7. TRBV21-1 is a known pseudogene. This CDR3 is 12 amino acids long. CDR3 loop: CASSSLVFLEYF. The DNA of the CDR3 is TGTGCCAGCAGCAGCCTGGTATTTCTGGAGTACTTC.

The CDR3 loop reads CASSLGSQAGANVLTF. CDR3 in DNA: TGTGCCAGCAGCTTAGGTTCTCAGGCTGGGGCCAACGTCCTGACTTTC. V and J are TRBV7-6 and TRBJ2-6, with unresolved D. The V gene lost 1 base and the J gene lost 2 bases, with 9 bases spanning the gap. The length of the CDR3 is 16 residues. The germline V gene encodes CDR1 SGHVS and CDR2 FNYEAQ. The full variable domain, rest sourced from reference TRBV7-6 and TRBJ2-6, is GAGVSQSPRYKVTKRGQDVALRCDPISGHVSLYWYRQALGQGPEFLTYFNYEAQQDKSGLPNDRFSAERPEGSISTLTIQRTEQRDSAMYRCASSLGSQAGANVLTFGAGSRLTVL.

This clone was detected once. V is TRBV5-4 and J is TRBJ1-1; no clear D. CDR3 length: 12 residues. CDR1 is SGHNT and CDR2 is YYREEE in the germline V gene (reference sequence). V was cut by 3 bases and J by 6 bases, with 9 bases left in between. The CDR3 bases are TGTGCCAGCAGCTCGGGTGGGTCTGAAGCTTTCTTT. This translates into CASSSGGSEAFF. Filled out from reference TRBV5-4 and TRBJ1-1, the complete variable domain reads ETGVTQSPTHLIKTRGQQVTLRCSSQSGHNTVSWYQQALGQGPQFIFQYYREEENGRGNFPPRFSGLQFPNYSSELNVNALELDDSALYLCASSSGGSEAFFGQGTRLTVV.

The chain has TRBV6-4 and TRBJ1-1, with D possibly being TRBD1 (6 bases). V dropped 4 bases and J dropped 0 bases, with 12 bases sitting between them. The CDR3 is 15 amino acids. Looked up from germline, CDR1 is MRHNA and CDR2 is SNTAGT. The CDR3 bases are TGTGCCAGCAGTGCCCCACAGGGAATGAACACTGAAGCTTTCTTT. Amino acids: CASSAPQGMNTEAFF.

In nucleotides, the CDR3 is TGCGCCAGCAGTGAAAGGCCGAAGGCTGTCAGGGGGGGAACTGAAGCTTTCTTT. Translation: CASSERPKAVRGGTEAFF. This rearrangement joins TRBV10-2 to TRBJ1-1; 7 bases are shared with TRBD1. Germline loops: CDR1 WSHSY, CDR2 SAAADI. The CDR3 spans 18 residues. V lost 3 bases and J lost 5; bases outside the gene matches: 18.

This clone appeared a single time. This chain uses TRBV29-1 with TRBJ2-3, with 9 bases lining up with TRBD2. Germline V gene data show CDR1 as SQVTM and CDR2 as ANQGSEA. The CDR3 length is 16 residues. The V and J ends lost 7 bases and 6 bases, in that order; junction bases with no gene match: 17. CDR3 residues: CSASGTSSGNWDTQYF. DNA of the CDR3: TGCAGCGCCTCCGGGACTAGCTCCGGAAATTGGGATACGCAGTATTTT.

On this clone itself: The junction differs from germline at one of its ends, possibly a read error. The chain has TRBV7-6 and TRBJ1-1; 7 positions match TRBD1. This CDR3 is built from 17 residues. Germline lookup yields CDR1 SGHVS and CDR2 FNYEAQ. CDR3 in DNA: TGTGCCAACAGCTTTCAATGGCCACAGGGGACCGGCACTGAAGCTTTCTTT. Its protein is CANSFQWPQGTGTEAFF.

The rearrangement joins TRBV30 to TRBJ2-7; unclear D gene. With 0 bases removed from V and 4 bases from J, the gap between germline ends came to 4 bases. The CDR3 has 11 amino acids. Germline lookup yields CDR1 GTSNPN and CDR2 SVGIG (reference sequence). CDR3 in amino acids: CAWSVQYEQYF. The CDR3 DNA follows: TGTGCCTGGAGTGTCCAATACGAGCAGTACTTC. Full variable domain (outside the CDR3, taken from reference TRBV30 and TRBJ2-7): SQTIHQWPATLVQPVGSPLSLECTVEGTSNPNLYWYRQAAGRGLQLLFYSVGIGQISSEVPQNLSASRPQDRQFILSSKKLLLSDSGFYLCAWSVQYEQYFGPGTRLTVT.

The rearrangement links TRBV18 to TRBJ1-1; TRBD1 matches 7 bases. J lost 0 bases, V lost 7 bases, and 8 bases had no gene match. Germline V gene sequence: CDR1 KGHSH, CDR2 LQKENI. The length of the CDR3 is 15 residues. This chain's CDR3 is CASFRTGTLNTEAFF. The CDR3 nucleotides read TGTGCCAGCTTTCGGACAGGAACATTGAACACTGAAGCTTTCTTT.

The chain combines TRBV7-6 with TRBJ2-1; D might be TRBD1 (6 bases). The germline gives CDR1 SGHVS, CDR2 FNYEAQ. CDR3 length: 16 amino acids. The V gene lost 1 base and the J gene lost 7 bases, with 17 bases spanning the gap. This chain's CDR3 is CASSLGSGTRRNEQFF. The CDR3 nucleotides read TGTGCCAGCAGCTTAGGATCCGGGACAAGGAGGAATGAGCAGTTCTTC.

Here the CDR3 reads CASSQPTPDTNYGYTF. CDR3 bases: TGCGCCAGCAGCCAGCCTACACCGGACACTAACTATGGCTACACCTTC. This chain connects TRBV4-1 to TRBJ1-2; weak D call: TRBD1 (5 bases). Trimming cost V 3 bases and J 0 bases, with 14 bases left between them. The CDR3 covers 16 residues. The germline gives CDR1 MGHRA, CDR2 YSYEKL.

The chain combines TRBV30 with TRBJ2-5; 8 bases match TRBD1. The CDR3 has 13 residues. V lost 2 bases, J lost 4 bases, and 3 bases stayed unmatched. Germline-derived CDR1 and CDR2 are GTSNPN and SVGIG (reference sequence). In nucleotides, the CDR3 is TGTGCCTGGAGTACGGACAGGGCAGAGACCCAGTACTTC. It is translated as CAWSTDRAETQYF.

This chain connects TRBV2 to TRBJ1-3; weak D call: TRBD1 (5 bases). Trimming shortened V by 8 bases and J by 1 base, and 9 bases separated the two germline ends. This CDR3 is 13 amino acids long. Germline V gene sequence: CDR1 SNHLY, CDR2 FYNNEI. The CDR3 loop reads CASGASSGNTIYF. CDR3 in DNA: TGTGCCAGCGGGGCAAGTTCTGGAAACACCATATATTTT.

This clone was seen once. V and J are TRBV4-1 and TRBJ2-1; D unclear. V lost 4 bases and J 7 bases, leaving 11 bases between the germline ends. Germline loops: CDR1 MGHRA, CDR2 YSYEKL. The CDR3 is 13 amino acids. This CDR3 is CASSPYYGNEQFF. In nucleotides, the CDR3 is TGCGCCAGCAGCCCATATTACGGGAATGAGCAGTTCTTC.

The chain carries TRBV2 and TRBJ1-5; 7 positions agree with TRBD1. V gave up 5 bases and J gave up 0 bases; unmatched junction bases: 13. CDR3 length equals 18 residues. Germline-derived CDR1 and CDR2 are SNHLY and FYNNEI. The CDR3 DNA reads as TGTGCCAGCAGTACCCACCTTGTTACAGGGGCTAGCAATCAGCCCCAGCATTTT. This translates into CASSTHLVTGASNQPQHF.